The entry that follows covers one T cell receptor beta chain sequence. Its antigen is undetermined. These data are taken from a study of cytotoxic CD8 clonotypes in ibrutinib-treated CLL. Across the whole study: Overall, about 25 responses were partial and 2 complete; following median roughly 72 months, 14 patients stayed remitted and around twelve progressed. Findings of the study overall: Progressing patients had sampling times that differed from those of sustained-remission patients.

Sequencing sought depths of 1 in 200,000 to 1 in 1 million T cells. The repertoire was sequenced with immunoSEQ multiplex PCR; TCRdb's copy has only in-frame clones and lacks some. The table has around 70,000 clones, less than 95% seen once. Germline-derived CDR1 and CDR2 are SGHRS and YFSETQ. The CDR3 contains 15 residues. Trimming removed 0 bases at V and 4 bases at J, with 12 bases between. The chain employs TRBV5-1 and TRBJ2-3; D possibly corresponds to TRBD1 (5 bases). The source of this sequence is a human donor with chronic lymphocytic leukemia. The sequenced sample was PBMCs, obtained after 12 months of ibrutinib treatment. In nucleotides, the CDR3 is TGCGCCAGCAGCTTGGCCACAGGTTCAGCAGATACGCAGTATTTT. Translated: CASSLATGSADTQYF.